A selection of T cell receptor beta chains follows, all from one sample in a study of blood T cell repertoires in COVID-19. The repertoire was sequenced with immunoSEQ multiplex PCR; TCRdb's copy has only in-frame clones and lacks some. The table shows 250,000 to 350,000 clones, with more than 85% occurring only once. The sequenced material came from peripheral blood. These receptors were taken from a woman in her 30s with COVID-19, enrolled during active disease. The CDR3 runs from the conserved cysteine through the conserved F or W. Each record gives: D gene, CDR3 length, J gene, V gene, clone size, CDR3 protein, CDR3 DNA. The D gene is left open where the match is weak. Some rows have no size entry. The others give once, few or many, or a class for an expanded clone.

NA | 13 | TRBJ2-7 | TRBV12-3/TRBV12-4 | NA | CASSLNRGYEQYF | TGTGCCAGCAGTTTGAATAGGGGCTACGAGCAGTACTTC
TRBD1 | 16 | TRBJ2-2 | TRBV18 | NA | CASSPYTGGSTGELFF | TGTGCCAGCTCACCATATACAGGGGGAAGCACCGGGGAGCTGTTTTTT
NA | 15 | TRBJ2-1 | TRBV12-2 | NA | CASRRLVTSYNEQFF | TGTGCAAGTCGCCGACTAGTTACCTCCTACAATGAGCAGTTCTTC
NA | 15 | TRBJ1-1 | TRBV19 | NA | CASSYRQPMNTEAFF | TGTGCCAGTAGTTACCGACAGCCCATGAACACTGAAGCTTTCTTT
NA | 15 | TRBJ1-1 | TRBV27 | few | CASSLSPGMNTEAFF | TGTGCCAGCAGTTTATCGCCAGGGATGAACACTGAAGCTTTCTTT
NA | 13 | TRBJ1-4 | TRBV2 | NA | CASSVITNEKLFF | TGTGCCAGCAGTGTCATAACTAATGAAAAACTGTTTTTT
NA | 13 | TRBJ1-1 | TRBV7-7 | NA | CASSLRGNTEAFF | TGTGCCAGCAGTCTGAGAGGTAACACTGAAGCTTTCTTT
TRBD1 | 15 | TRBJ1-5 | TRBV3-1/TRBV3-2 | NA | CASSQDRGRNQPQHF | TGTGCCAGCAGCCAAGATAGGGGGCGAAATCAGCCCCAGCATTTT
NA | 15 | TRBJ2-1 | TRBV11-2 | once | CASSPLSGSYNEQFF | TGTGCCAGCAGCCCCTTGTCAGGCTCCTACAATGAGCAGTTCTTC
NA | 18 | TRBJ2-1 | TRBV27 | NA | CASSLLVAGLPGLSEQFF | TGTGCCAGCAGTTTATTAGTGGCGGGACTCCCCGGTTTGAGTGAGCAGTTCTTC
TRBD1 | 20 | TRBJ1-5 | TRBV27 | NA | CASRRGSGQGFDWRNQPQHF | TGTGCCAGCCGACGAGGATCGGGACAGGGTTTTGACTGGCGCAATCAGCCCCAGCATTTT
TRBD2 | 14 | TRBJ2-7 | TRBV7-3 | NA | CASSLTSGNYEQYF | TGTGCCAGCAGCCTGACTAGCGGGAACTACGAGCAGTACTTC
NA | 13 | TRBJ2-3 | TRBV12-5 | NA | CASGLIGADTQYF | TGTGCTAGTGGTTTGATAGGGGCAGATACGCAGTATTTT
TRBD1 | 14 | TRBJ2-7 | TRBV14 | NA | CASSRTGGLYEQYF | TGTGCCAGCAGCCGGACAGGGGGTCTCTACGAGCAGTACTTC
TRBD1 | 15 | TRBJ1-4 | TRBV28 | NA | CASTNHRDRVEKLFF | TGTGCCAGCACCAATCACCGGGACAGGGTTGAAAAACTGTTTTTT
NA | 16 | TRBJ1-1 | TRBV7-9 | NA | CASSPKGEGRSTEAFF | TGTGCCAGCAGCCCCAAGGGGGAGGGGCGGAGCACTGAAGCTTTCTTT
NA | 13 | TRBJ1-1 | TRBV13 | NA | CASSLGPGSEAFF | TGTGCCAGCAGCTTAGGCCCGGGTTCTGAAGCTTTCTTT
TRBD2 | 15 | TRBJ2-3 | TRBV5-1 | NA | CASSLVSGGSDTQYF | TGCGCCAGCAGCTTGGTTTCGGGGGGTTCAGATACGCAGTATTTT
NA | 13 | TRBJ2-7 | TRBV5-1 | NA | CASSLEGSLEQYF | TGCGCCAGCAGCTTGGAGGGGTCGTTAGAGCAGTACTTC
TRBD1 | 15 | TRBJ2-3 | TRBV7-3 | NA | CASSLGQGGTDTQYF | TGTGCCAGCAGCCTCGGACAGGGGGGGACAGATACGCAGTATTTT
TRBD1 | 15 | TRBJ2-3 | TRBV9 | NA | CASRRDRDGTDTQYF | TGTGCCAGCAGAAGGGACAGGGACGGCACAGATACGCAGTATTTT
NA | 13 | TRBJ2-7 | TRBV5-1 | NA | CASSFRLPGEQYF | TGCGCCAGCAGCTTCCGGCTCCCGGGCGAGCAGTACTTC
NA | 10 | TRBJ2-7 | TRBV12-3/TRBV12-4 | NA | CASSLFQLYF | TGTGCCAGCAGTTTATTTCAATTGTACTTC
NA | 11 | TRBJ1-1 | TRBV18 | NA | CASSPDREAFF | TGTGCCAGCTCACCCGACAGGGAAGCTTTCTTT
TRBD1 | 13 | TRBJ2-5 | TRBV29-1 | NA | CSSKTGGEETQYF | TGCAGCTCTAAAACAGGGGGCGAAGAGACCCAGTACTTC
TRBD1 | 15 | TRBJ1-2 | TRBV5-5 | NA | CASSRQGPTLYGYTF | TGTGCCAGCAGTCGACAGGGGCCCACACTCTATGGCTACACCTTC
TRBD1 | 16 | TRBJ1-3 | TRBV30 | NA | CAWSPPDGVQGVTIYF | TGTGCCTGGAGCCCCCCGGACGGAGTCCAGGGGGTCACCATATATTTT
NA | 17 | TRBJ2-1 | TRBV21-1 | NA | CASSKRGGGGPECKQFF | TGTGCCAGCAGCAAAAGAGGCGGGGGAGGGCCGGAGTGTAAGCAGTTCTTC
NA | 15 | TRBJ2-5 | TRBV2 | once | CASSEIVTLAETQYF | TGTGCCAGCAGTGAAATTGTGACTTTGGCGGAGACCCAGTACTTC
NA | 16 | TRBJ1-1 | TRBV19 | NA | CASPSEAHRLNTEAFF | TGTGCCTCCCCCTCGGAGGCCCACAGACTGAACACTGAAGCTTTCTTT
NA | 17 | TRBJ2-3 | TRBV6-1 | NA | CASSVNSGGSSTDTQYF | TGTGCCAGCAGTGTTAATAGCGGAGGTTCTAGCACAGATACGCAGTATTTT
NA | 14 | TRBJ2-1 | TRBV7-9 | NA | CASSLVLGNNEQFF | TGTGCCAGCAGCTTAGTACTCGGGAACAATGAGCAGTTCTTC
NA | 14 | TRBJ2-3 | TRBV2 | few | CASSRTASTDTQYF | TGTGCCAGCAGCAGGACAGCAAGCACAGATACGCAGTATTTT
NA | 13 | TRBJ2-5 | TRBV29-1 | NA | CSVDMQEKETQYF | TGCAGCGTTGATATGCAGGAAAAAGAGACCCAGTACTTC
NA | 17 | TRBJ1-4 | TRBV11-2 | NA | CASSKTVRGSSDEKLFF | TGTGCCAGCAGCAAAACCGTCCGAGGAAGCAGTGATGAAAAACTGTTTTTT
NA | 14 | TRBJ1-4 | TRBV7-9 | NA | CASSRSRNNEKLFF | TGTGCCAGCAGCCGCAGCAGGAATAATGAAAAACTGTTTTTT
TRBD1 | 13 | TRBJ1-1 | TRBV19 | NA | CASKNRGITEAFF | TGTGCCAGTAAAAACAGGGGTATTACTGAAGCTTTCTTT
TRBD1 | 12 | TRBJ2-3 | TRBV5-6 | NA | CASSSRQGTQYF | TGTGCCAGCAGCTCTCGACAGGGGACGCAGTATTTT
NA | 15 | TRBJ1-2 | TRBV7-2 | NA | CASSLGRPDTYGYTF | TGTGCCAGCAGCTTAGGACGGCCTGACACCTATGGCTACACCTTC
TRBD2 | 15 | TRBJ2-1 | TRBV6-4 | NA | CASSMLAGVDNEQFF | TGTGCCAGCAGTATGCTAGCGGGAGTAGACAATGAGCAGTTCTTC
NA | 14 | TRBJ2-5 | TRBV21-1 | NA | CASNDSDRQETQYF | TGTGCCAGCAACGATTCGGACAGACAAGAGACCCAGTACTTC
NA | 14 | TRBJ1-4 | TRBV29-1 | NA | CSATTGTFLGKLFF | TGCAGCGCCACAACCGGGACATTTTTAGGAAAACTGTTTTTT
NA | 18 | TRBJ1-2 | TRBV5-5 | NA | CASKNQDGGRLANYGYTF | TGTGCCAGCAAAAACCAGGACGGAGGCCGCTTGGCTAACTATGGCTACACCTTC
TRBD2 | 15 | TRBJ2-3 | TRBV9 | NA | CASNQGGRAGDTQYF | TGTGCCAGCAATCAGGGCGGGAGGGCCGGAGATACGCAGTATTTT
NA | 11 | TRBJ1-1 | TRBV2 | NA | CASSDVLISFF | TGTGCCAGCAGTGACGTACTGATCTCTTTCTTT
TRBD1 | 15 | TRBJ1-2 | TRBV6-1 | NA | CASSEYRGAGGGYTF | TGTGCCAGCAGTGAATATAGGGGGGCAGGGGGCGGCTACACCTTC
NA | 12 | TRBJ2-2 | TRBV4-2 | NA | CASMGEAGELFF | TGTGCCAGCATGGGGGAGGCCGGGGAGCTGTTTTTT
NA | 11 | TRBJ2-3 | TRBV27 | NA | CASFRGDTQYF | TGTGCCAGTTTCAGGGGAGATACGCAGTATTTT
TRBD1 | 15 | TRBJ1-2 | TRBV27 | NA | CASSLMGTGWNGYTF | TGTGCCAGCAGTTTAATGGGGACAGGGTGGAATGGCTACACCTTC